This T cell receptor beta chain was identified in a study of T cells in Graves' hyperthyroidism and ophthalmopathy (dated by TCRdb to 2018 to 2020). The study in broad terms: Peripheral blood samples were taken at initial diagnosis, before any treatment was given. To identify distinguishing TCR V-J signatures, a discovery cohort of 100 patients was used, comprising 43 with Graves' ophthalmopathy and around 57 with stable Graves' hyperthyroidism. An independent validation cohort of 18 to 20 hyperthyroidism patients and about 16 patients who later progressed to ophthalmopathy tested prospective prediction of ophthalmopathy. Once sampling was done, hyperthyroidism patients were given methimazole at a starting dose of 30 mg daily, whereas ophthalmopathy patients were given high-dose intravenous methylprednisolone. The paper describes TCR Vbeta CDR3 sequencing of some 130 peripheral blood samples, made up of around 41 ophthalmopathy patients, 70 to 75 hyperthyroidism patients and roughly 17 progressor patients. The approximately 98 discovery patients were randomly divided into training and test sets at a 7:3 ratio. In several Graves' hyperthyroidism patients, the study also compared T-cell repertoires from thyroid tissue with T-cell repertoires from blood.

The TCR beta CDR3 regions were amplified from the RNA transcripts. For the first round of RT-PCR on the TCR CDR3, the HTBI primer set was used together with the Qiagen OneStep RT-PCR kit. Libraries were constructed in a second round of multiplex PCR, after which size selection and purification were carried out. Paired-end sequencing of the libraries was performed with 100 bp reads on an Illumina HiSeq2000. The published analysis was carried out like this. Raw data were processed with SOAPnuke, discarding reads with adapters, uncalled bases, mean Phred below 15, or no exact constant-primer or identifier match. COPE v1.2.5 was used to merge high-quality paired reads, and clonotypes were defined as unique nucleotide sequences. Clonotypes were aligned to IMGT TRBV, TRBD and TRBJ reference segments using MiTCR v1.1. The analysis included only V-J combinations with a frequency above 0.0001, which together covered around 99% of the repertoires. A TCS score was defined as the ratio between F50 (clonal expansion) and ExV (chaos), using BLOSUM62-based TCRdist between CDR3 peptides within each V-J. Welch's t-statistics and random forest reduced roughly 500 V-J features to 13, which were used in a naive Bayes classifier (R e1071). The public reads were quality trimmed at Q25 with fastp and then assembled into clones with MiXCR by TCRdb, keeping productive beta chains. Duplicate CDR3 protein sequences are folded into a single record with the most common DNA and genes. The V and J calls and clone size come from TCRdb's table, not from the authors' own analysis. Across this sample there are about 400,000 distinct CDR3 sequences, with around 15% seen only once. Together, the top ten hold 25% to 30% of the sample.

CDR1 and CDR2 are drawn from the germline V gene: SGHAT, FQNNGV. Counted from cysteine to phenylalanine, this CDR3 has 14 amino acids. Of all the DNA, just the CDR3 is kept, 42 bases in frame from base 1. V drops 6 bases and J drops 10 bases, leaving 16 bases in between. This clonotype was seen more than once but under ten times. Its specific antigen is unknown. No base quality values were provided; no much bigger clone lies one nucleotide off. Ophthalmopathy patients had moderately to severely active disease, Clinical Activity Score of at least 3, NOSPECS grade of at least 4, and duration under 3 months. Patients with uncontrolled infections, other autoimmune diseases, pregnancy or lactation were excluded. Diagnoses were based on clinical symptoms, serum thyroxine and TRAb, thyroid ultrasound and orbital computed tomography. PBMCs were isolated from about 10 ml of fresh peripheral blood by Ficoll-Paque density gradient centrifugation. Total RNA was extracted with Trizol reagent, and quality was checked on an Agilent 2100 Bioanalyzer.

Results and caveats for the whole study, not just this receptor: Most expanded thyroid clonotypes (frequency above 0.001) were also found in blood, which suggests that blood repertoires may mirror thyroid immune responses. In validation, the model predicted progression to ophthalmopathy with 60% to 71% sensitivity and 72% to 85% specificity, a median of 6.5 months before onset. In cross-validation, a model built on a 13 V-J signature told ophthalmopathy apart from stable hyperthyroidism with 85% to 90% sensitivity and around 83% specificity, and in testing the same model reached 80%/75%. No statistical method was used to fix the sample size in advance, and group allocation was not hidden from the investigators.

The source is a man aged 45 to 65 with Graves' ophthalmopathy. Source material: blood. The rearrangement joined TRBV11-2 to TRBJ1-6, and TRBD1 may be the D gene, going by 6 matching bases. The CDR3 reads as follows: CASSFTGQNSPLHF. The sequenced DNA is TGTGCCAGCAGTTTTACAGGGCAGAACTCACCCCTCCACTTT.